This TCR beta chain was found in a study of CXCR3-negative and CXCR3-positive naive CD8 T cells. The CDR3 length is 16 residues. The libraries of TRB cDNA were constructed through 5' RACE using UMI labels. TCRdb re-called the 5' RACE reads; one entry per CDR3 protein, DNA not given. This sample's clone table lists around 92,000 distinct CDR3 sequences. Whole-study results and caveats: For naive cells, CXCR3-negative and CXCR3-positive subsets had similar TRBV-TRBJ usage; for memory cells, usage differed.

Among CD8+ T cells, naive ones were CD45RO-CCR7+CD27+CD95-. As for this clonotype: The antigen is not known.

Sequenced input: naive CXCR3- CD8+ T cells from blood. The subset here: CD45RO-CCR7+CD27+CD95- naive CD8+ T cells lacking CXCR3 (TNR3-). The TCR comes from a human donor in good health. Some clones in this sample may be carry-over from other donors' samples. The V call is TRBV12-2, the J call TRBJ2-1; TCRdb outputs TRBD2, but without DNA this stays unchecked. TRBV12-2 is listed as a pseudogene. The CDR3 is CASRLKGLAGVNEQFF.